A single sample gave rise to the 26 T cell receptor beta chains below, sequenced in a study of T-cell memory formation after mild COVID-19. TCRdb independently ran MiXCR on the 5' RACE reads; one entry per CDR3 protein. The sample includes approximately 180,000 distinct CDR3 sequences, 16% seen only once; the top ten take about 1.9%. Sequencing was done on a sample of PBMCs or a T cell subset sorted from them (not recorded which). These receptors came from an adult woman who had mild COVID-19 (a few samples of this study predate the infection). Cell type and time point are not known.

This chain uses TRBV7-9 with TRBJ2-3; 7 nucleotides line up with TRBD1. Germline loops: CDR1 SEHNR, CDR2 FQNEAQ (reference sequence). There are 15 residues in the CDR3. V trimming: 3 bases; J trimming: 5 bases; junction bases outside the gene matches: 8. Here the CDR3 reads CASSLTTGSKDTQYF. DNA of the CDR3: TGTGCCAGCAGCTTGACGACAGGGTCGAAAGATACGCAGTATTTT. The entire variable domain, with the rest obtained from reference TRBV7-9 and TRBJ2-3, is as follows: DTGVSQNPRHKITKRGQNVTFRCDPISEHNRLYWYRQTLGQGPEFLTYFQNEAQLEKSRLLSDRFSAERPKGSFSTLEIQRTEQGDSAMYLCASSLTTGSKDTQYFGPGTRLTVL.

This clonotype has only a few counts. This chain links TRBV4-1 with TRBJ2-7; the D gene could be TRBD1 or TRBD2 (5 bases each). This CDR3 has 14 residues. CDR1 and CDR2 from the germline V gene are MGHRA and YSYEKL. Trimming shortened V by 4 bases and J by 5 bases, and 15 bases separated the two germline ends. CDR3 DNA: TGCGCCAGCAGCCTCCGGGACCGCACGGACGAGCAGTACTTC. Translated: CASSLRDRTDEQYF.

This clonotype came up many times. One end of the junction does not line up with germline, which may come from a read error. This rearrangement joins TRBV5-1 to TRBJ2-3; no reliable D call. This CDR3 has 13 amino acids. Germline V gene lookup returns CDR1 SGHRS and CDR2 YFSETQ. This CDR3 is CASSSGSTDTQYF. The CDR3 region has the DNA TGTGCCAGCAGTTCAGGAAGCACAGATACGCAGTATTTT.

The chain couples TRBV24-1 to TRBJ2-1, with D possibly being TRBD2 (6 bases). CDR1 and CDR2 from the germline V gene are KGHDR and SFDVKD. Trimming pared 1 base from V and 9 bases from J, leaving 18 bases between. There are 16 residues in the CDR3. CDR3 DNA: TGTGCCACCAGTGATTTCTCTGAGGGGAGGTCTGGTGAGCAGTTCTTC. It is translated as CATSDFSEGRSGEQFF.

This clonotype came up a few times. As DNA, the CDR3 is TGTGCCAGCAGCCGTACTAGCGGGATGATTAGTTGGGGACACAATGAGCAGTTCTTC. Encoded protein: CASSRTSGMISWGHNEQFF. The rearrangement uses TRBV12-3 or TRBV12-4 and TRBJ2-1, with TRBD2 identical over 10 bases. V gave up 6 bases and J gave up 5 bases; unmatched junction bases: 19. This CDR3 comprises 19 residues.

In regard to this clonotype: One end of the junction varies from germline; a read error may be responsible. The CDR3 nucleotides are TGTGCCAGCAGCTTAGAGGGTAGGATCTTC. This gives the protein CASSLEGRIF. The chain has TRBV7-2 and TRBJ2-1; unclear D gene. The germline V gene has CDR1 SGHTA and CDR2 FQGNSA. The CDR3 consists of 10 residues.

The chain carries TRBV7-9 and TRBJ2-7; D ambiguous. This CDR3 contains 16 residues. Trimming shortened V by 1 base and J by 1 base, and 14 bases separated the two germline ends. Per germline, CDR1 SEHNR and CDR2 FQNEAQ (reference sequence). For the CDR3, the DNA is TGTGCCAGCAGCTTAGGTCACGCTTCTCCTTCCTACGAGCAGTACTTC. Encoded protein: CASSLGHASPSYEQYF.

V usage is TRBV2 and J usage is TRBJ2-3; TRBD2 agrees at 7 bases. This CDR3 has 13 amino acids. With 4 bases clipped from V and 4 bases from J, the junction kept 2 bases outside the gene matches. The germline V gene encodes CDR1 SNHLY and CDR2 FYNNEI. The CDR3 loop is CASSGLASDTQYF. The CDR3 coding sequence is TGTGCCAGCAGTGGACTAGCCTCAGATACGCAGTATTTT.

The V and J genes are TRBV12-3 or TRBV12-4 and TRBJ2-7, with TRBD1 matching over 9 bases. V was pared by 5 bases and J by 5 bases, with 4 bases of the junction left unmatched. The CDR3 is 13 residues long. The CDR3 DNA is TGTGCCAGCAGTCCCGGGACAGGGCACGAGCAGTACTTC. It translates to CASSPGTGHEQYF.

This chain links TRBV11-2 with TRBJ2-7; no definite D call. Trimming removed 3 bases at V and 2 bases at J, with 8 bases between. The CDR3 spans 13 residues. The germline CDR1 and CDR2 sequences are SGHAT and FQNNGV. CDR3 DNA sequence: TGTGCCAGCAGCTTCGGTGGAACCTACGAGCAGTACTTC. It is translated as CASSFGGTYEQYF.

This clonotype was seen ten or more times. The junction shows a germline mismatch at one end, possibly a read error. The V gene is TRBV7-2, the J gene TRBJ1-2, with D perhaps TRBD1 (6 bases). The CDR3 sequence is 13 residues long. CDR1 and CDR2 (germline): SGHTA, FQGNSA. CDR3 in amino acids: CASSLAGGGLRIF. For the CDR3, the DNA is TGTGCCAGCAGCTTAGCCGGAGGGGGGCTCCGTATCTTC.

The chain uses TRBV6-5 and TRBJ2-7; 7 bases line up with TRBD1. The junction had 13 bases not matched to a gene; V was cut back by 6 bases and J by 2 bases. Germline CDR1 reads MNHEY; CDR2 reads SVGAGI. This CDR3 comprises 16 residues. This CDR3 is CASRGTASPLTYEQYF. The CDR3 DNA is TGTGCCAGCAGGGGGACAGCGAGCCCTTTGACCTACGAGCAGTACTTC.

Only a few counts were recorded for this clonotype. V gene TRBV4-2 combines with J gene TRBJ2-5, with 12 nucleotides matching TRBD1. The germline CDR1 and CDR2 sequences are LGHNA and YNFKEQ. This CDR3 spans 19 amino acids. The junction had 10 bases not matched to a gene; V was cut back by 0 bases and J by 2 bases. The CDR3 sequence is CASSQDPGTGGLNQETQYF. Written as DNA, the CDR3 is TGTGCCAGCAGCCAAGATCCGGGGACAGGGGGCTTGAATCAAGAGACCCAGTACTTC.

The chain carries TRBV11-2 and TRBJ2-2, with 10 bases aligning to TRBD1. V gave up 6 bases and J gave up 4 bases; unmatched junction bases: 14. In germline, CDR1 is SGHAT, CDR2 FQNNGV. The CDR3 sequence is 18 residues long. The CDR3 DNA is TGTGCCAGCAGTTACCGACAGGGGGCCAGTCGGGGCACCGGGGAGCTGTTTTTT. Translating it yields CASSYRQGASRGTGELFF.

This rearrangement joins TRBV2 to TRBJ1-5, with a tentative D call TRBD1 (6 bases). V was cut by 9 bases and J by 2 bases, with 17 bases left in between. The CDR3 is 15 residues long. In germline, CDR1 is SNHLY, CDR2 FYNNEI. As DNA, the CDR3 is TGTGCCAGTAATCCGGGGGCAGCCGGCAATCAGCCCCAGCATTTT. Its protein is CASNPGAAGNQPQHF.

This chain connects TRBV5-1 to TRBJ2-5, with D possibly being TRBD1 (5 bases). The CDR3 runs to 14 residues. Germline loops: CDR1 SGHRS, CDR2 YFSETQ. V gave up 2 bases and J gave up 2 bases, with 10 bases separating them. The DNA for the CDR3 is TGCGCCAGCAGCTTAAGTAGGGGACAAGAGACCCAGTACTTC. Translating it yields CASSLSRGQETQYF. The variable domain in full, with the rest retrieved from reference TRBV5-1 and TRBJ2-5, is KAGVTQTPRYLIKTRGQQVTLSCSPISGHRSVSWYQQTPGQGLQFLFEYFSETQRNKGNFPGRFSGRQFSNSRSEMNVSTLELGDSALYLCASSLSRGQETQYFGPGTRLLVL.

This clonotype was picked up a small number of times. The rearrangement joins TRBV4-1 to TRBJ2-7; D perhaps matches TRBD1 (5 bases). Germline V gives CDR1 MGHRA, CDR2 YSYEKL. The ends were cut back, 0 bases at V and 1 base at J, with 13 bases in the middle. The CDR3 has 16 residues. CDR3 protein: CASSQDTRTHSYEQYF. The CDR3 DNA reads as TGCGCCAGCAGCCAAGATACAAGGACACATTCCTACGAGCAGTACTTC.

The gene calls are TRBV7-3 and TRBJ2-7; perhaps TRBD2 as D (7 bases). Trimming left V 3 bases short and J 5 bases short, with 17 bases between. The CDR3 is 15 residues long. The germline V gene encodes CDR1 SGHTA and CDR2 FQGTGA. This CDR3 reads CASSLGGAGRNEQYF. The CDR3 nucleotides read TGTGCCAGCAGCTTGGGGGGGGCAGGGAGGAACGAGCAGTACTTC.

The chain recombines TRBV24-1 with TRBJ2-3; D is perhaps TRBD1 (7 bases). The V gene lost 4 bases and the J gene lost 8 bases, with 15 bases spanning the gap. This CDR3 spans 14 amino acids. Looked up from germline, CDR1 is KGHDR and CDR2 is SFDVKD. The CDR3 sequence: CATSDPRGAGTQYF. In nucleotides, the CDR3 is TGTGCCACCAGTGACCCCAGGGGGGCAGGTACGCAGTATTTT.

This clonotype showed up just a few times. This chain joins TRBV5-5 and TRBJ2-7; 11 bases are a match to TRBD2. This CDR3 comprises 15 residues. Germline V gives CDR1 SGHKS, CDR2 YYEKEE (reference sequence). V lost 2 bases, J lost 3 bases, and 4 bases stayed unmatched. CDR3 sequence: CASSFGTSGVYEQYF. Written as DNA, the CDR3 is TGTGCCAGCAGCTTCGGGACTAGCGGAGTCTACGAGCAGTACTTC. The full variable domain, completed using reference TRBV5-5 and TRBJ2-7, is DAGVTQSPTHLIKTRGQQVTLRCSPISGHKSVSWYQQVLGQGPQFIFQYYEKEERGRGNFPDRFSARQFPNYSSELNVNALLLGDSALYLCASSFGTSGVYEQYFGPGTRLTVT.

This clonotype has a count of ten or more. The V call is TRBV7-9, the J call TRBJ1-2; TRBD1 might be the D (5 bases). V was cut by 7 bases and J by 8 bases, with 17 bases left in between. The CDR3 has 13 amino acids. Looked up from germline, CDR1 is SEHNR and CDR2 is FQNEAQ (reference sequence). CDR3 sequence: CASTFSQGQGYTF. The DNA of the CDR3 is TGTGCCAGCACCTTCTCTCAGGGTCAAGGCTACACCTTC. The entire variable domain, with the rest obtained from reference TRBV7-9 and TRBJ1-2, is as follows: DTGVSQNPRHKITKRGQNVTFRCDPISEHNRLYWYRQTLGQGPEFLTYFQNEAQLEKSRLLSDRFSAERPKGSFSTLEIQRTEQGDSAMYLCASTFSQGQGYTFGSGTRLTVV.

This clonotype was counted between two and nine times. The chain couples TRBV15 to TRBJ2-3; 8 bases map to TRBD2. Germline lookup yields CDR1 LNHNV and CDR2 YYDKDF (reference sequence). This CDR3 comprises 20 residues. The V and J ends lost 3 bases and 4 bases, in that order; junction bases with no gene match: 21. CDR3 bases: TGTGCCACCAGCAGGGCGTCTAAACTGTCGGGACTAGGGCTTTCAGATACGCAGTATTTT. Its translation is CATSRASKLSGLGLSDTQYF. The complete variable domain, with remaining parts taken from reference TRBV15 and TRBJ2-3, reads DAMVIQNPRYQVTQFGKPVTLSCSQTLNHNVMYWYQQKSSQAPKLLFHYYDKDFNNEADTPDNFQSRRPNTSFCFLDIRSPGLGDTAMYLCATSRASKLSGLGLSDTQYFGPGTRLTVL.

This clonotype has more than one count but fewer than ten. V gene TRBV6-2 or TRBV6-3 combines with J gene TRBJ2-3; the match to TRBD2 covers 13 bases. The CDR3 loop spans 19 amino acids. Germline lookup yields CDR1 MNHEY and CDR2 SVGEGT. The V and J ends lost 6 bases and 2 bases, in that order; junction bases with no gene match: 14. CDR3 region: CASSPGLAGAGINTDTQYF. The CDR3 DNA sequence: TGTGCCAGCAGCCCAGGACTAGCGGGAGCGGGAATTAACACAGATACGCAGTATTTT.

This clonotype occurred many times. This CDR3 reads CASSPLGHISGMGNEQFF. The CDR3 nucleotides are TGCGCCAGCAGCCCCCTCGGTCATATCAGCGGGATGGGTAATGAGCAGTTCTTC. This chain uses TRBV4-3 with TRBJ2-1; 7 bases are a match to TRBD2. The germline CDR1 and CDR2 sequences are LGHNA and YSLEER. The CDR3 sequence is 18 residues long. After removal of 4 bases from V and 7 bases from J, the junction contained 19 bases not matched to a gene.

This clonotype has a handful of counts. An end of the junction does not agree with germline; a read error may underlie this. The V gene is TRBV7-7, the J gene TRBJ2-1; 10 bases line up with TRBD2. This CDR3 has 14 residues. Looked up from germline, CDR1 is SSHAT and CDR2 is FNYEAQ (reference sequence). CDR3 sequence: CASSSSGRASEQFF. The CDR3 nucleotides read TGTGCTAGCAGCAGCAGCGGGAGGGCCAGTGAGCAGTTCTTC.

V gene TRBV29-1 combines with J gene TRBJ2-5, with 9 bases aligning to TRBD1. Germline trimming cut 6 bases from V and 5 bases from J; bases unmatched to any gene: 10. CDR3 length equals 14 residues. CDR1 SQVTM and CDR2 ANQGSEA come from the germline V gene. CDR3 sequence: CSVGTGRAWETQYF. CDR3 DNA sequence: TGCAGCGTCGGGACAGGGCGCGCATGGGAGACCCAGTACTTC.